This TCR beta chain stems from a study of human T cells and chemical hapten exposure. About this clonotype: What it recognizes is unknown. One base away lies a much larger clone, so this may be a sequencing read error.

Noted time point: patch test 2, 6 weeks after DPC sensitization. Treatment reported: therapeutic diphenylcyclopropenone sensitization with weekly scalp DPC. The drawing of blood occurred before each patch test was applied. TCRdb re-derived calls from the RACE reads in MiXCR, one entry per CDR3 protein. The table includes about 84,000 distinct CDR3 sequences, 8% to 13% detected once. The J segment lost 2 bases and the V segment lost 3 bases, leaving 28 bases of the junction unmatched. This CDR3 has 23 amino acids. Notes on the study in general: TCRs exceeding 1 in 1000 frequency stayed unchanged with DPC sensitization. Expanded TCR counts at PT1 went up together with patch test score, a positive correlation.

This specimen consisted of whole blood, obtained in connection with sensitization to the hapten diphenylcyclopropenone (DPC). This receptor was identified in a woman between 45 and 60 years old with alopecia areata. Some clones in this sample may be carry-over from other donors' samples. The J gene is TRBJ2-7, the V gene TRBV12-3 or TRBV12-4; 10 bases match TRBD2. As DNA, the CDR3 is TGTGCCAGCAGTTTTCTCCCCCCGAAATCCCTAGCGGGAGTCCCAGGCGGGACCTACGAGCAGTACTTC. Protein sequence: CASSFLPPKSLAGVPGGTYEQYF.